This T cell receptor beta chain derives from a study of shared clonotypes between healthy human individuals. Findings of the study overall: Enrolling few donors narrowed the genetic and exposure-history diversity that was represented. Sequencing depth was expected to influence donor clonotype sharing. A handful of donors showed sharing of approximately 5% of naive CD4 clonotypes.

Germline V CDR1 and CDR2: SGHAT, FQDESV (reference sequence). The CDR3 loop spans 15 amino acids. V was shortened by 3 bases and J by 2 bases, with 12 bases between the two germline ends. Libraries were prepared by immunoSEQ multiplex PCR; TCRdb keeps only in-frame clonotypes and omits some of them. This sample has hundreds of thousands of clones, with around four fifths found just once. Adults of Caucasian background living in Nashville, Tennessee made up all donors. A single count supports this clone. Its specificity is unknown. The V gene is TRBV11-1, the J gene TRBJ2-3; D unresolved. The sample was memory CD4+ T cells sorted from blood. Regarding subset: CD45RA-negative fraction. The receptor was derived from a woman under 40 in good health. In nucleotides, the CDR3 is TGTGCCAGCAGCTTGGCCAGAGTCGCCACAGATACGCAGTATTTT. Amino acid sequence: CASSLARVATDTQYF.